These T cell receptor beta chains were read from a single sample in a study of T cell responses to AZD1222 COVID-19 vaccine. Profiling relied on immunoSEQ multiplex PCR, and the TCRdb table lists in-frame clones only, not all of them. Of roughly 120,000 clones detected, just under 95% appear once; the ten largest clones hold more than 2%. The sample was peripheral blood, taken 28 days after the second AZD1222 dose. Receptors originate from an adult who received the AZD1222 COVID-19 vaccine. CDR3s include the opening cysteine and the closing phenylalanine or tryptophan. The D gene is left open where the match is weak. Not every row has a clone size; where given, it reads once, few, many or a size class.

j_call: TRBJ2-7
v_call: TRBV25-1
clone_size: .
d_call: .
cdr3_aa: CASSGLRDTSYEQYF
cdr3_nt: TGTGCCAGCAGTGGCCTTCGGGACACCTCCTACGAGCAGTACTTC

j_call: TRBJ1-2
v_call: TRBV29-1
clone_size: once
d_call: TRBD1
cdr3_aa: CSVPVGQGAGYTF
cdr3_nt: TGCAGCGTGCCGGTCGGTCAGGGGGCTGGCTACACCTTC

j_call: TRBJ1-1
v_call: TRBV3-1/TRBV3-2
clone_size: .
d_call: TRBD1
cdr3_aa: CASTLTGGYTEAFF
cdr3_nt: TGTGCCAGCACCCTGACAGGGGGGTACACTGAAGCTTTCTTT

j_call: TRBJ2-7
v_call: TRBV23-1
clone_size: .
d_call: TRBD1
cdr3_aa: CASSRMPDRGLEQYF
cdr3_nt: TGCGCCAGCAGTCGAATGCCGGACAGGGGGCTTGAGCAGTACTTC

j_call: TRBJ1-2
v_call: TRBV7-2
clone_size: .
d_call: TRBD1
cdr3_aa: CASSRTGPFNYGYTF
cdr3_nt: TGTGCCAGCAGCAGGACAGGTCCTTTTAACTATGGCTACACCTTC

j_call: TRBJ2-5
v_call: TRBV19
clone_size: .
d_call: TRBD1
cdr3_aa: CASFRDRGKETQYF
cdr3_nt: TGTGCCAGTTTCCGGGACAGGGGCAAAGAGACCCAGTACTTC

j_call: TRBJ2-2
v_call: TRBV28
clone_size: few
d_call: .
cdr3_aa: CAIINTGSGELFF
cdr3_nt: TGTGCCATCATAAATACAGGGAGCGGGGAGCTGTTTTTT

j_call: TRBJ1-2
v_call: TRBV6-5
clone_size: .
d_call: TRBD1
cdr3_aa: CASRDGQGDGYTF
cdr3_nt: TGTGCCAGCAGGGATGGACAGGGGGATGGCTACACCTTC

j_call: TRBJ1-2
v_call: TRBV4-1
clone_size: few
d_call: .
cdr3_aa: CASSREGDGYTF
cdr3_nt: TGCGCCAGCAGCCGAGAAGGGGATGGCTACACCTTC

j_call: TRBJ2-2
v_call: TRBV5-5
clone_size: .
d_call: .
cdr3_aa: CASSWGTGQNTGELFF
cdr3_nt: TGTGCCAGCAGCTGGGGGACGGGACAGAACACCGGGGAGCTGTTTTTT

j_call: TRBJ1-5
v_call: TRBV3-1/TRBV3-2
clone_size: .
d_call: TRBD1
cdr3_aa: CASSQGTGHQPQHF
cdr3_nt: TGTGCCAGCAGCCAAGGGACAGGGCATCAGCCCCAGCATTTT

j_call: TRBJ2-3
v_call: TRBV2
clone_size: .
d_call: TRBD1
cdr3_aa: CASSWDRSTDTQYF
cdr3_nt: TGTGCCAGCAGTTGGGACAGAAGCACAGATACGCAGTATTTT